Below, 23 T cell receptor beta chains from the same sample are listed, as sequenced in a study of blood T cell repertoires in COVID-19. Profiled with immunoSEQ multiplex PCR; TCRdb holds only in-frame clones, not every one. Among tens of thousands of clones listed, approximately 87% were seen once. Source material: peripheral blood. The receptor source for this set is a human donor in a cohort sampled during active COVID-19.

This clone was detected once. This rearrangement joins TRBV2 to TRBJ1-2; 7 bases are a match to TRBD1. The CDR3 is 14 residues long. Trimming took 3 bases from V and 10 from J; bases not matched to a gene: 11. Looked up from germline, CDR1 is SNHLY and CDR2 is FYNNEI. The CDR3 region has the DNA TGTGCCAGCAGTGACCCGGGACAGCGGTACCTCTACACCTTC. Protein product: CASSDPGQRYLYTF.

The V and J genes are TRBV28 and TRBJ2-7, with D possibly matching TRBD1 (5 bases). The germline V gene encodes CDR1 MDHEN and CDR2 SYDVKM. The CDR3 has 13 residues. V gave up 6 bases and J gave up 4 bases, with 13 bases separating them. The CDR3: CASRRTDSYEQYF. Written as DNA, the CDR3 is TGTGCCAGCAGGAGAACCGACAGTTACGAGCAGTACTTC.

The chain carries TRBV6-1 and TRBJ1-2; D possibly corresponds to TRBD1 (6 bases). The germline V gene has CDR1 MNHNS and CDR2 SASEGT. CDR3 length: 15 residues. Trimming took 1 base from V and 4 from J, leaving 13 bases between them. The CDR3 reads CASSEGPQGGYGYTF. The CDR3 bases are TGTGCCAGCAGTGAAGGACCACAGGGCGGCTATGGCTACACCTTC.

The chain carries TRBV9 and TRBJ1-1, with a weak D call TRBD1 (6 bases). The germline CDR1 and CDR2 sequences are SGDLS and YYNGEE. V was shortened by 7 bases and J by 1 base, with 17 bases between the two germline ends. The CDR3 covers 15 residues. CDR3 loop: CASRPPGGPNTEAFF. Here the CDR3 DNA reads TGTGCCAGCCGGCCCCCGGGGGGGCCGAACACTGAAGCTTTCTTT. Full variable domain (remainder filled in from reference TRBV9 and TRBJ1-1): DSGVTQTPKHLITATGQRVTLRCSPRSGDLSVYWYQQSLDQGLQFLIQYYNGEERAKGNILERFSAQQFPDLHSELNLSSLELGDSALYFCASRPPGGPNTEAFFGQGTRLTVV.

The chain uses TRBV24-1 and TRBJ2-2; D possibly corresponds to TRBD1 (6 bases). Germline V gene data show CDR1 as KGHDR and CDR2 as SFDVKD. The CDR3 runs to 16 residues. V lost 5 bases to trimming and J lost 0 bases, with 12 bases between them. In nucleotides, the CDR3 is TGTGCCACCAGTGCTGGGGGCCAACCGAACACCGGGGAGCTGTTTTTT. Translating it yields CATSAGGQPNTGELFF.

This clone has just one count. The rearrangement links TRBV28 to TRBJ2-7; 10 nucleotides match TRBD1. Germline CDR1 MDHEN, CDR2 SYDVKM. The CDR3 has 17 residues. With V trimmed by 5 bases and J by 3 bases, 13 bases remained unmatched. The CDR3 here is CASSLLLDRGSGYEQYF. The CDR3 coding sequence is TGTGCCAGCAGTCTGCTCCTGGACAGGGGGAGCGGCTACGAGCAGTACTTC.

This clone has only one observation. The chain combines TRBV7-9 with TRBJ1-2, with D possibly TRBD1 on 6 matching bases. The CDR3 is 15 amino acids. Trimming took 5 bases from V and 4 from J, leaving 17 bases between them. The germline V gene has CDR1 SEHNR and CDR2 FQNEAQ (reference sequence). The CDR3 DNA is TGTGCCAGCAGCATTGGTTGGACAGTGTCCTATGGCTACACCTTC. Its protein product is CASSIGWTVSYGYTF.

This clone came up a few times. The chain employs TRBV28 and TRBJ2-7, with 12 bases lining up with TRBD2. The germline V gene encodes CDR1 MDHEN and CDR2 SYDVKM. Trimming cost V 6 bases and J 3 bases; bases outside gene matches: 9. The CDR3 is 16 residues long. Here the CDR3 reads CASSPLGLAGNYEQYF. The CDR3 region has the DNA TGTGCCAGCAGCCCTCTCGGACTAGCGGGAAACTACGAGCAGTACTTC.

The CDR3 coding sequence is TGTGCCAGCAGTTACTCGACAGGTCGGGGGGCAGCCTACGAGCAGTACTTC. Protein: CASSYSTGRGAAYEQYF. This chain uses TRBV6-2 or TRBV6-3 with TRBJ2-7, with D possibly TRBD2 on 7 matching bases. CDR3 length equals 17 residues. Looked up from germline, CDR1 is MNHEY and CDR2 is SVGEGT. The V and J ends lost 0 bases and 2 bases respectively, with 17 bases between them.

This clone was picked up a small number of times. This chain joins TRBV6-6 and TRBJ1-2, with 8 positions matching TRBD1. The germline gives CDR1 MNHNY, CDR2 SVGAGI (reference sequence). The CDR3 spans 14 residues. The J segment lost 2 bases and the V segment lost 5 bases, leaving 4 bases of the junction unmatched. CDR3 coding DNA: TGTGCCAGCAGTGGACAGGGACTCAACTATGGCTACACCTTC. Protein sequence: CASSGQGLNYGYTF.

This clone turned up a few times. The chain has TRBV19 and TRBJ2-2; 7 positions match TRBD1. Trimming took 3 bases from V and 6 from J; bases not matched to a gene: 4. Looked up from germline, CDR1 is LNHDA and CDR2 is SQIVND (reference sequence). The CDR3 spans 14 residues. CDR3 amino acids: CASSMTGMPGELFF. DNA of the CDR3: TGTGCCAGTAGTATGACAGGGATGCCCGGGGAGCTGTTTTTT.

This chain joins TRBV19 and TRBJ1-5; 7 bases map to TRBD1. This CDR3 comprises 12 residues. Losses at the gene ends were 6 bases for V and 9 bases for J; bases not matched to a gene: 5. The germline gives CDR1 LNHDA, CDR2 SQIVND (reference sequence). Written as DNA, the CDR3 is TGTGCCAGTAGCCCAGGGGGAAGGCCCCAGCATTTT. Residues: CASSPGGRPQHF.

This chain uses TRBV21-1 with TRBJ1-2. TRBV21-1 is given as a pseudogene. This CDR3 comprises 10 residues. The CDR3 DNA is TGTGCCAGCAGCACTGTAGGCTACACCTTC. Amino acid sequence: CASSTVGYTF.

The chain has TRBV12-2 and TRBJ2-7; the table's D gene call, TRBD2, was not cross checked with the DNA. TRBV12-2 is recorded as a pseudogene. The CDR3 has 15 amino acids. In DNA, the CDR3 is TGTGCAAGTCGCTTCCAAGCGGGGGGCTCCTACGAGCAGTACTTC. This sequence encodes CASRFQAGGSYEQYF.

This chain uses TRBV11-3 with TRBJ2-1, with 7 bases matching TRBD2. Germline values: CDR1 SGHNT, CDR2 YENEEA. The V and J ends lost 3 bases and 8 bases, in that order; junction bases with no gene match: 10. This CDR3 is 15 amino acids long. The CDR3, as DNA: TGTGCCAGCAGCTTGGGGCTAGCGGATACCGATGAGCAGTTCTTC. It encodes CASSLGLADTDEQFF.

The chain employs TRBV19 and TRBJ2-7; D may be TRBD1 (6 bases). The V end was cut by 4 bases, the J end by 0 bases, with 10 bases between. The CDR3 is made up of 14 amino acids. Germline lookup yields CDR1 LNHDA and CDR2 SQIVND (reference sequence). The CDR3 nucleotides read TGTGCCAGTAGTACAGGGGCTGTCTCCTACGAGCAGTACTTC. This encodes CASSTGAVSYEQYF.

The CDR3 here is CASSAWGGLNQETQYF. CDR3 DNA: TGTGCCAGCAGCGCATGGGGGGGACTGAACCAAGAGACCCAGTACTTC. This rearrangement joins TRBV9 to TRBJ2-5, with 7 bases fitting TRBD2. This CDR3 has 16 residues. Germline trimming cut 3 bases from V and 0 bases from J; bases unmatched to any gene: 8. The germline V gene encodes CDR1 SGDLS and CDR2 YYNGEE.

The rearrangement uses TRBV19 and TRBJ1-5; D unresolved. CDR1 is LNHDA and CDR2 is SQIVND in the germline V gene (reference sequence). Trimming cost V 3 bases and J 0 bases, with 15 bases left between them. The CDR3 is 17 amino acids. DNA for the CDR3: TGTGCCAGTAGTATCGGAGGAGGGAGGGTTAGCAATCAGCCCCAGCATTTT. Translated: CASSIGGGRVSNQPQHF.

This chain connects TRBV10-1 to TRBJ2-5, with D possibly matching TRBD1 (5 bases). The CDR3 has 14 residues. The V gene lost 5 bases and the J gene lost 0 bases, with 10 bases spanning the gap. Germline V gives CDR1 WNHNN, CDR2 SYGVQD (reference sequence). Here the CDR3 DNA reads TGCGCCAGCAGTCTGGACACCTACCAAGAGACCCAGTACTTC. Encoded protein: CASSLDTYQETQYF.

This sequence joins TRBV19 and TRBJ1-2, with TRBD1 matching 9 bases. The CDR3 is made up of 13 amino acids. Trimming removed 7 bases from V and 8 bases from J; junction bases left unmatched: 8. Germline V gene data show CDR1 as LNHDA and CDR2 as SQIVND (reference sequence). The CDR3, as DNA: TGTGCCAGTAAGCCACAGGGGGCGGGAGGCTACACCTTC. It translates to CASKPQGAGGYTF.

As concerns this clone: The sample has other DNA sequences that encode this CDR3 too. The chain has TRBV5-6 and TRBJ1-2; 7 bases are shared with TRBD1. The V segment lost 4 bases and the J segment 2 bases; nucleotides outside the gene matches: 2. This CDR3 contains 13 residues. Looked up from germline, CDR1 is SGHDT and CDR2 is YYEEEE. The CDR3 loop is CASSPGQNYGYTF. DNA for the CDR3: TGTGCCAGCAGCCCGGGACAGAACTATGGCTACACCTTC.

The gene calls are TRBV9 and TRBJ1-6; D ambiguous. This CDR3 region has 15 residues. Deletions cut 4 bases from V and 8 bases from J, with 16 bases between. CDR1 SGDLS and CDR2 YYNGEE come from the germline V gene. CDR3 sequence reads: CASSPSGWEDSPLHF. For the CDR3, the DNA is TGTGCCAGCAGCCCATCGGGGTGGGAGGATTCACCCCTCCACTTT.

The chain joins TRBV3-1 (or the pseudogene TRBV3-2) to TRBJ1-3, with a weak D call TRBD1 (5 bases). Trimming removed 3 bases from V and 10 bases from J, with 10 bases in between. The CDR3 is 12 residues long. Germline loops: CDR1 LGHDT, CDR2 YNNKEL (reference sequence). CDR3 bases: TGTGCCAGCAGCCATTATGGGGGGACCATATATTTT. Its translation: CASSHYGGTIYF.